This is a list of T cell receptor beta chains from one sample in a study of cytomegalovirus exposure and HLA in healthy donors. Generated by immunoSEQ multiplex PCR, the TCRdb table keeps only in-frame clones and is missing some. This sample yields about 70,000 clones, of which roughly 90% are seen a single time; 2% belongs to the top ten. Source material: PBMCs. These receptors originate from a woman in her 30s in good health and CMV-seronegative. CDR3s include the opening cysteine and the closing phenylalanine or tryptophan. The order of the fields is V gene, J gene, D gene, clone size, CDR3 DNA, CDR3 protein. The D gene is left open where the match is weak. A row's size may be missing; if present it is once, few, many or a size class.

v_call: TRBV30; j_call: TRBJ2-7; d_call: NA; clone_size: NA; cdr3_nt: TGTGCCTGGGGTCCCGTCAGGCCCTACGAGCAGTACTTC; cdr3_aa: CAWGPVRPYEQYF
v_call: TRBV7-9; j_call: TRBJ2-7; d_call: NA; clone_size: NA; cdr3_nt: TGTGCCAGCAGTCTCGTCACCGGGGGTGGATCCCACGAGCAGTACTTC; cdr3_aa: CASSLVTGGGSHEQYF
v_call: TRBV7-3; j_call: TRBJ2-1; d_call: NA; clone_size: NA; cdr3_nt: TGTGCCAGCAGCCAAGGGCTAGCCCCCTACAATGAGCAGTTCTTC; cdr3_aa: CASSQGLAPYNEQFF
v_call: TRBV6-1; j_call: TRBJ2-3; d_call: TRBD2; clone_size: few; cdr3_nt: TGTGCCAGCAGTGGACTAGCGGGAGGCACAGATACGCAGTATTTT; cdr3_aa: CASSGLAGGTDTQYF
v_call: TRBV7-2; j_call: TRBJ2-1; d_call: NA; clone_size: NA; cdr3_nt: TGTGCCAGCAGCTTATTATTCAATGAGCAGTTCTTC; cdr3_aa: CASSLLFNEQFF
v_call: TRBV7-2; j_call: TRBJ2-3; d_call: NA; clone_size: NA; cdr3_nt: TGTGCCAGCAGCTCAACTAGGGCCGGGGATACGCAGTATTTT; cdr3_aa: CASSSTRAGDTQYF
v_call: TRBV6-4; j_call: TRBJ2-2; d_call: NA; clone_size: few; cdr3_nt: TGTGCCAGCAGTGACTCGGCAGGGCAGAACACCGGGGAGCTGTTTTTT; cdr3_aa: CASSDSAGQNTGELFF
v_call: TRBV4-1; j_call: TRBJ2-3; d_call: TRBD2; clone_size: NA; cdr3_nt: TGCGCCAGCAGCCAGGTTTCTAGCGGGAGGAAGGATACGCAGTATTTT; cdr3_aa: CASSQVSSGRKDTQYF
v_call: TRBV7-3; j_call: TRBJ1-6; d_call: NA; clone_size: NA; cdr3_nt: TGTGCCAGCAGCTTCAACAGGGATTCACCCCTCCACTTT; cdr3_aa: CASSFNRDSPLHF
v_call: TRBV11-3; j_call: TRBJ2-1; d_call: TRBD1; clone_size: once; cdr3_nt: TGTGCCAGCAGCTGGGACAGGGGGATGGGGGAGCAGTTCTTC; cdr3_aa: CASSWDRGMGEQFF
v_call: TRBV7-2; j_call: TRBJ1-2; d_call: NA; clone_size: NA; cdr3_nt: TGTGCCAGCAGCTTCCGGACAGACTATGGCTACACCTTC; cdr3_aa: CASSFRTDYGYTF
v_call: TRBV7-9; j_call: TRBJ2-1; d_call: NA; clone_size: once; cdr3_nt: TGTGCCAGCAGCTTTCGTCGGGACTTCCCCTACAATGAGCAGTTCTTC; cdr3_aa: CASSFRRDFPYNEQFF
v_call: TRBV6-1; j_call: TRBJ2-1; d_call: NA; clone_size: NA; cdr3_nt: TGTGCCAGTAATAATGAGCAGTTCTTC; cdr3_aa: CASNNEQFF
v_call: TRBV10-3; j_call: TRBJ1-5; d_call: NA; clone_size: NA; cdr3_nt: TGTGCCATCAGTGCCCTCGAGGGCAATCAGCCCCAGCATTTT; cdr3_aa: CAISALEGNQPQHF
v_call: TRBV5-4; j_call: TRBJ2-3; d_call: TRBD2; clone_size: NA; cdr3_nt: TGTGCCAGCAGCACCTTACTAGCGGCTAGCACAGATACGCAGTATTTT; cdr3_aa: CASSTLLAASTDTQYF
v_call: TRBV10-3; j_call: TRBJ2-7; d_call: TRBD1; clone_size: NA; cdr3_nt: TGTGCCATCACCCCGGACAGGGATAACTACGAGCAGTACTTC; cdr3_aa: CAITPDRDNYEQYF
v_call: TRBV9; j_call: TRBJ1-1; d_call: TRBD1; clone_size: NA; cdr3_nt: TGTGCCAGCAGCGTAGTCCCGGGACAGGGGGCGACGGCTTTCTTT; cdr3_aa: CASSVVPGQGATAFF
v_call: TRBV6-1; j_call: TRBJ1-2; d_call: NA; clone_size: NA; cdr3_nt: TGTGCCAGCAGTGCGGAGCTTTGGGGCTACACCTTC; cdr3_aa: CASSAELWGYTF
v_call: TRBV2; j_call: TRBJ2-1; d_call: NA; clone_size: NA; cdr3_nt: TGTGCCAGCAGTGGTGGGGGGAGGTACAATGAGCAGTTCTTC; cdr3_aa: CASSGGGRYNEQFF
v_call: TRBV2; j_call: TRBJ2-5; d_call: NA; clone_size: NA; cdr3_nt: TGTGCCAGCAGAGTCGCGCAAGAGACCCAGTACTTC; cdr3_aa: CASRVAQETQYF
v_call: TRBV6-6; j_call: TRBJ1-5; d_call: NA; clone_size: NA; cdr3_nt: TGTGCCAGCAAGGGGCCTGGGGAGCCCCAGCATTTT; cdr3_aa: CASKGPGEPQHF
v_call: TRBV7-7; j_call: TRBJ2-1; d_call: NA; clone_size: NA; cdr3_nt: TGTGCTAGCAGCACCGTCTTCGGAGTTACCTACAATGAGCAGTTCTTC; cdr3_aa: CASSTVFGVTYNEQFF
v_call: TRBV5-1; j_call: TRBJ2-5; d_call: NA; clone_size: NA; cdr3_nt: TGCGCCAGCAGCGTATCCGGGACAAATCAAGAGACCCAGTACTTC; cdr3_aa: CASSVSGTNQETQYF
v_call: TRBV10-3; j_call: TRBJ1-3; d_call: NA; clone_size: few; cdr3_nt: TGTGCCATCAGTGAGTCGGGCAGGTTCTCTGGAAACACCATATATTTT; cdr3_aa: CAISESGRFSGNTIYF
v_call: TRBV29-1; j_call: TRBJ2-1; d_call: TRBD2; clone_size: NA; cdr3_nt: TGCAGCGTTACTTTAGCGGGAACCTACAATGAGCAGTTCTTC; cdr3_aa: CSVTLAGTYNEQFF
v_call: TRBV6-5; j_call: TRBJ1-2; d_call: NA; clone_size: NA; cdr3_nt: TGTGCCAGCAGTTCGGGGTGGGGCTACACCTTC; cdr3_aa: CASSSGWGYTF
v_call: TRBV9; j_call: TRBJ2-3; d_call: TRBD2; clone_size: NA; cdr3_nt: TGTGCCAGCAGCGAGCGGGGGACTAGCGGCTTCCAGACTACGCAGTATTTT; cdr3_aa: CASSERGTSGFQTTQYF